This TCR beta chain was documented in a study of blood T cell repertoires in COVID-19. Study as a whole: There were acute and convalescent COVID-19 samples, and they came from the United States, Italy and Spain. PBMCs, B-cell-depleted T cells, or T cells provided the cDNA or gDNA that made up the material.

Study processing details: Amplification from reference gene primers served as the basis for estimated nucleated cell counts. The table came from immunoSEQ multiplex PCR; TCRdb's copy has only in-frame clones and leaves some out. From that table come the V and J calls and clone size; the DNA was used to work out D and trimming. The sample contains 400,000 to 450,000 clones, about 89% of which appear only once. This clone was observed once. Patients of the Seattle cohort, enrolled during active infection, were followed longitudinally. V shed 3 bases and J shed 0 bases, with 10 bases lying between them. This CDR3 comprises 15 residues. Germline CDR1 SGDLS, CDR2 YYNGEE.

This chain joins TRBV9 and TRBJ2-1; D is undetermined. Source material: peripheral blood. This clonotype was sampled from a woman aged 40-49 years with COVID-19, enrolled during active disease. The CDR3 region is CASSAGLTSYNEQFF. The CDR3 bases are TGTGCCAGCAGCGCTGGTCTAACCTCCTACAATGAGCAGTTCTTC.